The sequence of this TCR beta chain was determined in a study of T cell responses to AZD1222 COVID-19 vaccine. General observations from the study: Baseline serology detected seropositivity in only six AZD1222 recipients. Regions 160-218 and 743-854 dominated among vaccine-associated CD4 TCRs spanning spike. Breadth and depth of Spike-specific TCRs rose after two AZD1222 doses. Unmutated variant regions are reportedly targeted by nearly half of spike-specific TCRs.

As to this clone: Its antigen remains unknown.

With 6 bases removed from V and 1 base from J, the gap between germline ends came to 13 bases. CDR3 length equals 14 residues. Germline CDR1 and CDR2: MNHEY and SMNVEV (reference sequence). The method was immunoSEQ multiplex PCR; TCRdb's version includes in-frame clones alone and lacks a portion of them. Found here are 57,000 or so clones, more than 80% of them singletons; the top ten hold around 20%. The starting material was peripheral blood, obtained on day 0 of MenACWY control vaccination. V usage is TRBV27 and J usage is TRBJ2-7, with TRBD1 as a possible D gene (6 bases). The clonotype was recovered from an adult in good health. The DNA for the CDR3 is TGTGCCAGCAGCGAGACAGGAGGTTCCTACGAGCAGTACTTC. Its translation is CASSETGGSYEQYF.